Listed here are 32 T cell receptor beta chains from one sample, sequenced in a study of cytomegalovirus exposure and HLA in healthy donors. This PCR relied on a set of 60 Vbeta primers and 13 Jbeta primers. Generated by immunoSEQ multiplex PCR, the TCRdb table keeps only in-frame clones and is missing some. The sample has around 190,000 clones, around 78% seen once. Specimen: PBMCs. These TCRs come from a woman aged 25-40 years in good health and CMV-seropositive.

The chain has TRBV2 and TRBJ1-2, with a weak D call TRBD1 (6 bases). The CDR3 contains 13 residues. Trimming cost V 4 bases and J 13 bases, with 19 bases left between them. Germline values: CDR1 SNHLY, CDR2 FYNNEI. DNA for the CDR3: TGTGCCAGCAGTGTAGGGGGTAGGGTCGGATGCACCTTC. It yields the protein CASSVGGRVGCTF.

This sequence joins TRBV11-3 and TRBJ2-1, with 8 bases identical to TRBD1. CDR3 length: 15 amino acids. Germline V gene lookup returns CDR1 SGHNT and CDR2 YENEEA. Trimming at V came to 4 bases and at J to 3 bases, leaving 5 bases not matched to a gene. The CDR3 loop is CASSWDRLNYNEQFF. The DNA for the CDR3 is TGTGCCAGCAGCTGGGACAGGCTAAACTACAATGAGCAGTTCTTC.

The V call is TRBV6-6, the J call TRBJ1-1; D is perhaps TRBD1 (5 bases). The CDR3 consists of 13 residues. Trimming removed 6 bases from V and 4 bases from J, with 12 bases in between. CDR1 is MNHNY and CDR2 is SVGAGI in the germline V gene (reference sequence). The CDR3 is CASRLTVSTEAFF. The CDR3 DNA reads as TGTGCCAGCAGACTGACAGTAAGCACTGAAGCTTTCTTT.

V usage is TRBV7-8 and J usage is TRBJ1-1; TRBD1 might be the D (6 bases). The CDR3 covers 14 residues. V was shortened by 2 bases and J by 4 bases, with 11 bases between the two germline ends. The germline V gene has CDR1 SGHVS and CDR2 FQNEAQ. CDR3 sequence: CASSLSGESTEAFF. CDR3 DNA sequence: TGTGCCAGCAGCTTATCAGGGGAGAGCACTGAAGCTTTCTTT.

The chain combines TRBV7-2 with TRBJ2-3; D might be TRBD1 (5 bases). The germline gives CDR1 SGHTA, CDR2 FQGNSA. V shed 5 bases and J shed 5 bases, with 17 bases lying between them. The length of the CDR3 is 15 residues. The CDR3 DNA sequence: TGTGCCAGCAGCCCCCCAGGCTTAGGGGTAGATACGCAGTATTTT. This codes for CASSPPGLGVDTQYF. Based on the CDR3 plus reference TRBV7-2 and TRBJ2-3, the full variable domain is GAGVSQSPSNKVTEKGKDVELRCDPISGHTALYWYRQSLGQGLEFLIYFQGNSAPDKSGLPSDRFSAERTGGSVSTLTIQRTQQEDSAVYLCASSPPGLGVDTQYFGPGTRLTVL.

CDR3: CASRGPRGGLTYEQYF. The CDR3 bases are TGTGCCAGCAGAGGACCTCGGGGGGGCCTAACCTACGAGCAGTACTTC. V and J are TRBV27 and TRBJ2-5; 8 bases align to TRBD2. The end of the DNA aligns better with TRBJ2-7, so the J call may be wrong. This CDR3 spans 16 amino acids. Germline V gene sequence: CDR1 MNHEY, CDR2 SMNVEV (reference sequence).

This chain uses TRBV4-1 with TRBJ2-7; the match to TRBD2 covers 8 bases. The CDR3 contains 18 residues. CDR1 and CDR2 (germline): MGHRA, YSYEKL. The V and J ends lost 1 base and 5 bases, in that order; junction bases with no gene match: 16. CDR3 sequence (DNA): TGCGCCAGCAGCCAAGGGCGGGGTAGCGGGGTCTGGCGCGACGAGCAGTACTTC. Its translation: CASSQGRGSGVWRDEQYF.

This chain joins TRBV5-4 and TRBJ2-3; the D gene is possibly TRBD1 (5 bases). Germline CDR1 SGHNT, CDR2 YYREEE (reference sequence). V was cut by 1 base and J by 3 bases, with 6 bases left in between. The CDR3 is 13 residues long. CDR3 DNA sequence: TGTGCCAGCAGCTTGAAGGGGACAGATACGCAGTATTTT. Amino acids: CASSLKGTDTQYF.

The chain is built from TRBV11-2 and TRBJ2-1, with TRBD1 as a possible D gene (6 bases). Trimming pared 5 bases from V and 9 bases from J, leaving 20 bases between. The germline CDR1 and CDR2 sequences are SGHAT and FQNNGV. The CDR3 sequence is 15 residues long. This chain's CDR3 is CASSPQGLVQGEQFF. The CDR3 DNA follows: TGTGCCAGCAGCCCCCAGGGGTTGGTTCAGGGTGAGCAGTTCTTC.

The V call is TRBV27, the J call TRBJ1-5; 9 positions match TRBD1. Germline CDR1 reads MNHEY; CDR2 reads SMNVEV (reference sequence). The length of the CDR3 is 15 residues. V shed 5 bases, J shed 4 bases, and the junction held 6 bases outside the gene matches. The CDR3, as DNA: TGTGCCAGCAGTCTTCGGACAGGGGAAAATCAGCCCCAGCATTTT. Amino acid sequence: CASSLRTGENQPQHF.

A single count supports this clone. The chain carries TRBV15 and TRBJ2-1; a weak D match, TRBD1 (5 bases). The CDR3 has 15 amino acids. Looked up from germline, CDR1 is LNHNV and CDR2 is YYDKDF (reference sequence). The V end was cut by 1 base, the J end by 8 bases, with 15 bases between. As DNA, the CDR3 is TGTGCCACCAGCAGAGCTTACGACAGTGTGGATGAGCAGTTCTTC. As protein: CATSRAYDSVDEQFF.

J is TRBJ2-1 and V is TRBV19; 7 bases fit TRBD1. The germline gives CDR1 LNHDA, CDR2 SQIVND (reference sequence). The CDR3 runs 16 residues. With 3 bases clipped from V and 4 bases from J, the junction kept 9 bases outside the gene matches. The chain's CDR3 is CASSIWSGGEYNEQFF. As DNA, the CDR3 is TGTGCCAGTAGTATTTGGTCAGGGGGAGAATACAATGAGCAGTTCTTC.

This sequence joins TRBV27 and TRBJ2-2, with D perhaps matching TRBD1 (6 bases). The length of the CDR3 is 16 residues. Germline values: CDR1 MNHEY, CDR2 SMNVEV (reference sequence). V was pared by 3 bases and J by 4 bases, with 15 bases between. CDR3 residues: CASSFSRGSGTGELFF. CDR3 DNA: TGTGCCAGCAGTTTTAGCAGGGGTTCGGGCACCGGGGAGCTGTTTTTT.

This clone was observed once. The V and J genes are TRBV6-4 and TRBJ2-5; 8 bases match TRBD2. Germline values: CDR1 MRHNA, CDR2 SNTAGT. The CDR3 sequence is 16 residues long. V shed 4 bases, J shed 3 bases, and the junction held 10 bases outside the gene matches. The CDR3 loop is CASSALELADKETQYF. The CDR3 DNA sequence: TGTGCCAGCAGTGCCCTTGAACTAGCGGATAAAGAGACCCAGTACTTC.

There are a few counts of this clone. The gene calls are TRBV6-5 and TRBJ1-1; tentative D call: TRBD1 (5 bases). The CDR3 is 16 amino acids. Trimming pared 4 bases from V and 4 bases from J, leaving 19 bases between. The V gene's germline CDR1 is MNHEY and CDR2 SVGAGI. In DNA form, the CDR3 reads TGTGCCAGCAGTTGGGTCTTAAATCAGGGTGTCACTGAAGCTTTCTTT. Translation: CASSWVLNQGVTEAFF.

Regarding this clone: The germline gene is not matched at one end of the junction; a read error may be the cause. Additional DNA sequences in this sample encode the identical CDR3. V gene TRBV4-3 combines with J gene TRBJ1-1, with D unresolved. The CDR3 sequence is 14 residues long. The germline V gene has CDR1 LGHNA and CDR2 YSLEER. The CDR3 protein is CASSSTGLNTEAFF. CDR3 in DNA: TGCGCCAGCAGCTCTACGGGTTTGAATACTGAAGCTTTCTTT.

J is TRBJ1-1 and V is TRBV9; unclear D gene. Germline lookup yields CDR1 SGDLS and CDR2 YYNGEE. The CDR3 consists of 13 residues. Trimming removed 0 bases at V and 0 bases at J, with 3 bases between. Here the CDR3 reads CASSVDMNTEAFF. CDR3 bases: TGTGCCAGCAGCGTAGACATGAACACTGAAGCTTTCTTT.

This clone showed up just a few times. The rearrangement joins TRBV7-9 to TRBJ2-7, with D perhaps TRBD2 (5 bases). The germline gives CDR1 SEHNR, CDR2 FQNEAQ (reference sequence). CDR3 length equals 15 residues. The germline V and J ends were trimmed by 2 bases and 5 bases, with 16 bases remaining between them. The CDR3 sequence is CASSLSWRGKNEQYF. The CDR3 nucleotides are TGTGCCAGCAGCTTATCGTGGAGAGGGAAGAACGAGCAGTACTTC.

The rearrangement uses TRBV28 and TRBJ1-5; no clear D. This CDR3 has 14 amino acids. V lost 6 bases and J lost 7, with 16 bases in between. Germline CDR1 reads MDHEN; CDR2 reads SYDVKM. CDR3 sequence (DNA): TGTGCCAGCAGCTTCCAAGCGGGGTTGCAGCCCCAGCATTTT. Its translation is CASSFQAGLQPQHF.

The chain has TRBV12-5 and TRBJ2-3; TRBD1 matches 8 bases. The CDR3 length is 12 residues. J lost 9 bases, V lost 6 bases, and 5 bases had no gene match. The germline V gene encodes CDR1 LGHNT and CDR2 FRNRAP. This CDR3 reads CASGLTGGTQYF. The CDR3 DNA reads as TGTGCTAGTGGCCTTACAGGGGGAACGCAGTATTTT.

V usage is TRBV6-5 and J usage is TRBJ2-5; no reliable D call. Germline V gene data show CDR1 as MNHEY and CDR2 as SVGAGI. The V end lost 5 bases, the J end lost 5 bases, and 18 bases lay between the germline ends. The CDR3 extends over 15 amino acids. CDR3 in amino acids: CASSPTYLTGETQYF. The CDR3, as DNA: TGTGCCAGCAGTCCGACTTACCTGACCGGGGAGACCCAGTACTTC.

The chain employs TRBV7-2 and TRBJ1-2; possibly TRBD1 for D (6 bases). Between the trimmed V and J ends, which lost 3 bases and 0 bases, there was a span of 11 bases. This CDR3 is built from 15 residues. The germline V gene has CDR1 SGHTA and CDR2 FQGNSA. The CDR3 DNA reads as TGTGCCAGCAGCTTTTCGACAGGAGCTAACTATGGCTACACCTTC. Translated: CASSFSTGANYGYTF. The whole variable domain, filled in from reference TRBV7-2 and TRBJ1-2, reads GAGVSQSPSNKVTEKGKDVELRCDPISGHTALYWYRQSLGQGLEFLIYFQGNSAPDKSGLPSDRFSAERTGGSVSTLTIQRTQQEDSAVYLCASSFSTGANYGYTFGSGTRLTVV.

A few counts support this clone. This rearrangement joins TRBV7-9 to TRBJ1-3; 8 bases fit TRBD1. V lost 4 bases to trimming and J lost 1 base; unmatched junction nucleotides: 15. CDR1 SEHNR and CDR2 FQNEAQ come from the germline V gene (reference sequence). The CDR3 is 19 residues long. The chain's CDR3 is CASSSGLIRGLVSGNTIYF. The CDR3 region has the DNA TGTGCCAGCAGCTCGGGACTAATCAGGGGGCTGGTTTCTGGAAACACCATATATTTT.

The chain employs TRBV4-1 and TRBJ2-7; D remains ambiguous. CDR3 size: 16 residues. From germline, CDR1 is MGHRA and CDR2 YSYEKL. The germline V and J ends were trimmed by 0 bases and 2 bases, with 14 bases remaining between them. CDR3 sequence: CASSQDARVPAYEQYF. Written as DNA, the CDR3 is TGCGCCAGCAGCCAAGATGCTCGAGTACCGGCCTACGAGCAGTACTTC.

This rearrangement joins TRBV27 to TRBJ1-6; maybe TRBD1 (6 bases). Trimming took 4 bases from V and 3 from J, leaving 10 bases between them. The CDR3 loop spans 15 amino acids. Per the germline V gene, CDR1 is MNHEY and CDR2 is SMNVEV (reference sequence). Here the CDR3 DNA reads TGTGCCAGCAGTTCGACGGGACACTATAATTCACCCCTCCACTTT. Translating gives CASSSTGHYNSPLHF.

The V and J genes are TRBV9 and TRBJ1-6; a possible D gene is TRBD1 (5 bases). V lost 0 bases and J 7 bases, leaving 11 bases between the germline ends. Per germline, CDR1 SGDLS and CDR2 YYNGEE. The CDR3 has 15 residues. CDR3 in amino acids: CASSVEGATNSPLHF. CDR3 nucleotides: TGTGCCAGCAGCGTAGAAGGGGCAACAAATTCACCCCTCCACTTT.

Details on this clone: A clone one base away is much larger, so this may be a read error. The V gene is TRBV5-4, the J gene TRBJ2-7; weak D call: TRBD2 (6 bases). Germline V gives CDR1 SGHNT, CDR2 YYREEE (reference sequence). The CDR3 runs 14 residues. V was pared by 3 bases and J by 0 bases, with 10 bases between. CDR3 sequence (DNA): TGTGCCAGCAGCTCCGGGACTGCCTCCTACGAGCAGTACTTC. Amino acids: CASSSGTASYEQYF.

The rearrangement uses TRBV20-1 and TRBJ2-7, with TRBD2 matching over 7 bases. CDR3 length equals 11 residues. The germline V gene has CDR1 DFQATT and CDR2 SNEGSKA (reference sequence). Trimming cost V 3 bases and J 7 bases; bases outside gene matches: 3. DNA for the CDR3: TGCAGTGCTAGTGGGGGGGAAGAGCAGTACTTC. Amino acids: CSASGGEEQYF.

This chain connects TRBV11-2 to TRBJ1-2; tentative D call: TRBD1 (6 bases). The CDR3 runs to 15 residues. The V end lost 5 bases, the J end lost 4 bases, and 17 bases lay between the germline ends. CDR1 and CDR2 (germline): SGHAT, FQNNGV. The CDR3 DNA sequence: TGTGCCAGCAGCCCGGACAGCCCCACGTTCTATGGCTACACCTTC. Protein sequence: CASSPDSPTFYGYTF.

V usage is TRBV5-1 and J usage is TRBJ2-7, with TRBD1 matching 10 bases. CDR1 and CDR2 (germline): SGHRS, YFSETQ. The ends lost 4 bases at V and 6 bases at J; junction bases unmatched: 7. The CDR3 loop spans 14 amino acids. As DNA, the CDR3 is TGCGCCAGCAGCACCGGGACAGGGGTATCCGAGCAGTACTTC. Translated: CASSTGTGVSEQYF.

The J gene is TRBJ2-7, the V gene TRBV7-8, with TRBD1 matching over 12 bases. With V trimmed by 5 bases and J by 3 bases, 5 bases remained unmatched. The CDR3 runs 15 residues. The germline CDR1 and CDR2 sequences are SGHVS and FQNEAQ. This CDR3 reads CASSKGTGGDYEQYF. The CDR3 DNA reads as TGTGCCAGCAGCAAAGGGACAGGGGGCGACTACGAGCAGTACTTC.

Written as DNA, the CDR3 is TGCGCCAGCAGCTTGACTAGCGGGCAGAGCTCCTACAATGAGCAGTTCTTC. Residues: CASSLTSGQSSYNEQFF. V usage is TRBV5-1 and J usage is TRBJ2-1; 9 nucleotides line up with TRBD2. After removal of 1 base from V and 0 bases from J, the junction contained 5 bases not matched to a gene. The V gene's germline CDR1 is SGHRS and CDR2 YFSETQ. The CDR3 runs to 17 residues. The variable domain in full, completed from reference TRBV5-1 and TRBJ2-1, reads KAGVTQTPRYLIKTRGQQVTLSCSPISGHRSVSWYQQTPGQGLQFLFEYFSETQRNKGNFPGRFSGRQFSNSRSEMNVSTLELGDSALYLCASSLTSGQSSYNEQFFGPGTRLTVL.